A single T cell receptor beta chain is shown here with its context. Germline V CDR1 and CDR2: LGHDT, YNNKEL (reference sequence). The CDR3 loop spans 12 amino acids. V lost 5 bases and J 4 bases, leaving 8 bases between the germline ends. The source of the sample is a study of PD-1 and CTLA-4 blockade in melanoma. Measured with immunoSEQ multiplex PCR; TCRdb has only the in-frame clones, and not every one. The data contain tens of thousands of clones, approximately 88% of them singletons. This TCR came from a human donor with melanoma. The J gene is TRBJ1-1, the V gene TRBV3-1 (or the pseudogene TRBV3-2); D might be TRBD1 (5 bases). The source material was CD8+ T cells from peripheral blood, sampled before anti-PD-1 treatment. CDR3 in amino acids: CASSLDSTEAFF. The DNA of the CDR3 is TGTGCCAGCAGCTTAGACAGCACTGAAGCTTTCTTT.